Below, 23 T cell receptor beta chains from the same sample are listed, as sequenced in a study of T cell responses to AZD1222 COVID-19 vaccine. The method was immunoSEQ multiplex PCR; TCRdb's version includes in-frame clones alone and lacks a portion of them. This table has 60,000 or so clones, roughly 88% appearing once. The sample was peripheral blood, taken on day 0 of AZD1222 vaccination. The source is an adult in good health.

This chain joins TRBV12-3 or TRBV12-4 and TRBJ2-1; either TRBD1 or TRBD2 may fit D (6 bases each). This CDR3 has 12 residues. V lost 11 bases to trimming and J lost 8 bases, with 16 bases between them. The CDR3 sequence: CAVNEGGDEQFF. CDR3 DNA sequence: TGTGCCGTCAACGAGGGGGGAGATGAGCAGTTCTTC.

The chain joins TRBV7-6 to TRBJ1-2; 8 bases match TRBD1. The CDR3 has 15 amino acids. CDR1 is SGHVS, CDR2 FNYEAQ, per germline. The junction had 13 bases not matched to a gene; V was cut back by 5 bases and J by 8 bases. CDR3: CASSPQQGEGNGYTF. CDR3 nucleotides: TGTGCCAGCAGCCCTCAACAGGGGGAGGGGAACGGCTACACCTTC.

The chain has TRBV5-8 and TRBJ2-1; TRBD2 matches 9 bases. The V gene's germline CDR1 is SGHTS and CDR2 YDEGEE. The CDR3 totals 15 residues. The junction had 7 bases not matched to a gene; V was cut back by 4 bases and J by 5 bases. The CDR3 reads CASSLTPSGNNEQFF. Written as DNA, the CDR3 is TGTGCCAGCAGCCTGACCCCTAGCGGGAACAATGAGCAGTTCTTC. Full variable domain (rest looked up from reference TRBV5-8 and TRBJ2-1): EAGVTQSPTHLIKTRGQQATLRCSPISGHTSVYWYQQALGLGLQFLLWYDEGEERNRGNFPPRFSGRQFPNYSSELNVNALELEDSALYLCASSLTPSGNNEQFFGPGTRLTVL.

The CDR3 coding sequence is TGCGCCAGCAGCACGAGGGGGACAGGAAACGAGCAGTACTTC. Its protein is CASSTRGTGNEQYF. The chain recombines TRBV5-1 with TRBJ2-7; TRBD1 matches at 8 bases. Per germline, CDR1 SGHRS and CDR2 YFSETQ. This CDR3 is 14 amino acids long. J gave up 5 bases and V 4 bases, and 8 bases lay outside the gene matches.

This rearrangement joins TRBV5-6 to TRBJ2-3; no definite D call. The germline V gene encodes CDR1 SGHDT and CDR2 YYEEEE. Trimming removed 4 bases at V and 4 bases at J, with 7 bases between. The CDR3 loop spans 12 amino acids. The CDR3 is CASSLGSDTQYF. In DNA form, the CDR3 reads TGTGCCAGCAGCCTTGGATCAGATACGCAGTATTTT.

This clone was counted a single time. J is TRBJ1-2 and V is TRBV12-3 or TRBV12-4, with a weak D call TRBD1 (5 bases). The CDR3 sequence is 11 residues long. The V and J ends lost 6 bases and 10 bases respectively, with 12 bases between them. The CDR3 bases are TGTGCCAGCAGAGGAAGGGGAGACTACACCTTC. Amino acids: CASRGRGDYTF.

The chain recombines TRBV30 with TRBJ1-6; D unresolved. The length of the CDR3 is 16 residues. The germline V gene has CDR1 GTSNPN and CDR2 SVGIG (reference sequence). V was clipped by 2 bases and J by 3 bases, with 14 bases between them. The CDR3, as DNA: TGTGCCTGGAGTCGGACGTCCTTCAACTATAATTCACCCCTCCACTTT. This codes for CAWSRTSFNYNSPLHF. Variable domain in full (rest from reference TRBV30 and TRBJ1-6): SQTIHQWPATLVQPVGSPLSLECTVEGTSNPNLYWYRQAAGRGLQLLFYSVGIGQISSEVPQNLSASRPQDRQFILSSKKLLLSDSGFYLCAWSRTSFNYNSPLHFGNGTRLTVT.

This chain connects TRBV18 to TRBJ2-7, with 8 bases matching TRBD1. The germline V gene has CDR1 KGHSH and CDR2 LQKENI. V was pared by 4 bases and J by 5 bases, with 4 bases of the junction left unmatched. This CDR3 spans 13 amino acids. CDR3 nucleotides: TGTGCCAGCTCACGACAGGGGTTAAACGAGCAGTACGTC. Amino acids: CASSRQGLNEQYV.

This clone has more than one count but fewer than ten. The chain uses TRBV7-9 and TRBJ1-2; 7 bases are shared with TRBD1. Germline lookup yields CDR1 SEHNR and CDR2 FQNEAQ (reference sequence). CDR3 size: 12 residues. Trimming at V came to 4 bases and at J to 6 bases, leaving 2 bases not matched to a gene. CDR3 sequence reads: CASSSDRDGYTF. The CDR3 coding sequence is TGTGCCAGCAGCTCCGACAGGGATGGCTACACCTTC.

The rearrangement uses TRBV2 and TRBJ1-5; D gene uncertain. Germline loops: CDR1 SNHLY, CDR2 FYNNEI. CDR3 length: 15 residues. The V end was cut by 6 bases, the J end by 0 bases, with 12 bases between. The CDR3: CASRLDRYSNQPQHF. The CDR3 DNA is TGTGCCAGCAGACTCGACCGATATAGCAATCAGCCCCAGCATTTT.

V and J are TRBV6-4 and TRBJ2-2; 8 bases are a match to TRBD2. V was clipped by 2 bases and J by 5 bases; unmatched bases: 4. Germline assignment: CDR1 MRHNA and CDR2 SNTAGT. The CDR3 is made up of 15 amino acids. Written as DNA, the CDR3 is TGTGCCAGCAGTGACGGGGCTAGCGGGACCGGGGAGCTGTTTTTT. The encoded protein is CASSDGASGTGELFF.

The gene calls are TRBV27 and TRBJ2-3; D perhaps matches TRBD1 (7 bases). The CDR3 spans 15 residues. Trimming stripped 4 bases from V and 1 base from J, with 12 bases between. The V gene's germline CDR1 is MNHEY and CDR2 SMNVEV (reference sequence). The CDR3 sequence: CASSWRGPRTDTQYF. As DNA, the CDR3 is TGTGCCAGCAGTTGGAGGGGGCCCCGCACAGATACGCAGTATTTT.

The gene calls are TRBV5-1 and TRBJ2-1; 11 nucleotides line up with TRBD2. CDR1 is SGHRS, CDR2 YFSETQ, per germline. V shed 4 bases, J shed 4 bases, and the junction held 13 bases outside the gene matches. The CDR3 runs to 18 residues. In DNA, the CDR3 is TGCGCCAGCAGCCCTGGACTAGCGGGCTCTTCCCTTTACAATGAGCAGTTCTTC. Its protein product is CASSPGLAGSSLYNEQFF.

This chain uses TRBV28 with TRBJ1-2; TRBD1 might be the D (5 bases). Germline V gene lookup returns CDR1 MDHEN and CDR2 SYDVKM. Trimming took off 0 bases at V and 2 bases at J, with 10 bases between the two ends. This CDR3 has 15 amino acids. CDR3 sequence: CASSLWGRVNYGYTF. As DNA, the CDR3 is TGTGCCAGCAGTTTATGGGGCAGGGTGAACTATGGCTACACCTTC.

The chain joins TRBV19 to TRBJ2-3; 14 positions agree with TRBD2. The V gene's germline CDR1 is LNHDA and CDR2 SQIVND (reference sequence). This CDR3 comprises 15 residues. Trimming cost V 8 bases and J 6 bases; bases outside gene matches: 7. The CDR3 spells CASRLAGGPVDTQYF. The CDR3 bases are TGTGCCAGTCGACTAGCGGGAGGGCCGGTTGATACGCAGTATTTT. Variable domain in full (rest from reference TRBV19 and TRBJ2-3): DGGITQSPKYLFRKEGQNVTLSCEQNLNHDAMYWYRQDPGQGLRLIYYSQIVNDFQKGDIAEGYSVSREKKESFPLTVTSAQKNPTAFYLCASRLAGGPVDTQYFGPGTRLTVL.

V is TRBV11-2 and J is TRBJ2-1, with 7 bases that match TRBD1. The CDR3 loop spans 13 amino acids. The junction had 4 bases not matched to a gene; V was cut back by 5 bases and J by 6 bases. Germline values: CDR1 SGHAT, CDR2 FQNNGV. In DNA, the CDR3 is TGTGCCAGCAGCCCGGGGACAGTCAATGAGCAGTTCTTC. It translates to CASSPGTVNEQFF.

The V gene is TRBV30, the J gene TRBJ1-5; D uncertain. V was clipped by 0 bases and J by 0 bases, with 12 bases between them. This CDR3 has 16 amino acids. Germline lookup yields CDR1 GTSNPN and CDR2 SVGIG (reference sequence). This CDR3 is CAWSVPGRNSNQPQHF. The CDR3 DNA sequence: TGTGCCTGGAGTGTACCGGGCCGCAATAGCAATCAGCCCCAGCATTTT.

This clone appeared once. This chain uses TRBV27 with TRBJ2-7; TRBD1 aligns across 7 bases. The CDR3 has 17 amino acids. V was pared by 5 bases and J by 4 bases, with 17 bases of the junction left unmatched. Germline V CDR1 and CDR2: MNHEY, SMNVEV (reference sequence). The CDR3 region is CASSKIPGQGGYYEQYF. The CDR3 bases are TGTGCCAGCAGTAAAATTCCTGGACAAGGGGGCTATTACGAGCAGTACTTC.

This CDR3 is CAIMGRGSTEAFF. The CDR3 region has the DNA TGTGCCATCATGGGCAGGGGATCCACTGAAGCTTTCTTT. This sequence joins TRBV10-3 and TRBJ1-1; possible D gene TRBD1, 6 bases. This CDR3 region has 13 residues. Germline V gene lookup returns CDR1 ENHRY and CDR2 SYGVKD. The germline V and J ends were trimmed by 7 bases and 4 bases, with 13 bases remaining between them.

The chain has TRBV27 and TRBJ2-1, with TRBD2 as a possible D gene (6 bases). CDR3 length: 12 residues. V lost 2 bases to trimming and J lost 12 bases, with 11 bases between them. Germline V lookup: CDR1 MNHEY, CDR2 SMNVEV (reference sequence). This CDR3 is CASSLRAGTQFF. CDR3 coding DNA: TGTGCCAGCAGTTTAAGGGCGGGGACGCAGTTCTTC.

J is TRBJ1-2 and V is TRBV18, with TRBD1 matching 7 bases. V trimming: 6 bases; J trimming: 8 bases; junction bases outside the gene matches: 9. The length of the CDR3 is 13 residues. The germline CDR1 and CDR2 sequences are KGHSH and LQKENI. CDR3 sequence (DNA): TGTGCCAGCTCTCAACTGCAGGGGGGCGGCTACACCTTC. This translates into CASSQLQGGGYTF.

The CDR3 here is CASSTRGHSYEQYF. CDR3 coding DNA: TGTGCCAGCAGCACTAGGGGGCACTCCTACGAGCAGTACTTC. V is TRBV7-9 and J is TRBJ2-7; 7 nucleotides match TRBD1. The J segment lost 0 bases and the V segment lost 5 bases, leaving 4 bases of the junction unmatched. From germline, CDR1 is SEHNR and CDR2 FQNEAQ (reference sequence). This CDR3 spans 14 amino acids.

CDR3 residues: CASSQESRLIAGIETQYF. The CDR3 coding sequence is TGTGCCAGCAGCCAAGAATCCCGCTTGATAGCCGGAATAGAGACCCAGTACTTC. The J gene is TRBJ2-5, the V gene TRBV3-1 (or the pseudogene TRBV3-2), with D unclear. This CDR3 spans 18 amino acids. Germline CDR1 LGHDT, CDR2 YNNKEL (reference sequence). The ends were cut back, 0 bases at V and 4 bases at J, with 21 bases in the middle.